The 19 T cell receptor beta chains given below trace back to one sample, sequenced in a study of blood T cell repertoires in COVID-19. Clones were sequenced by immunoSEQ multiplex PCR, and TCRdb holds only the in-frame ones, with some missing. The sample holds over 250,000 clones; around 84% are singletons and the top ten take around 4.1%. Material: PBMCs or T cells enriched from blood (not recorded which). The source is a man younger than 40 with acute COVID-19.

The chain uses TRBV4-1 and TRBJ1-2; D unclear. In germline, CDR1 is MGHRA, CDR2 YSYEKL. The CDR3 totals 16 residues. V dropped 4 bases and J dropped 0 bases, with 15 bases sitting between them. The CDR3 spells CASSPRIDSSNYGYTF. CDR3 nucleotide sequence: TGCGCCAGCAGCCCGCGGATCGACTCCTCTAACTATGGCTACACCTTC.

V and J are TRBV28 and TRBJ2-5; 8 nucleotides align to TRBD1. V shed 5 bases, J shed 2 bases, and the junction held 7 bases outside the gene matches. The CDR3 is made up of 15 amino acids. Germline values: CDR1 MDHEN, CDR2 SYDVKM. The CDR3 spells CASSHRRTGQETQYF. CDR3 DNA sequence: TGTGCCAGCAGTCATCGTCGGACAGGGCAAGAGACCCAGTACTTC.

Only a few counts were recorded for this clone. This rearrangement joins TRBV19 to TRBJ1-2, with D uncertain. The CDR3 sequence is 12 residues long. With 3 bases removed from V and 8 bases from J, the gap between germline ends came to 10 bases. The germline CDR1 and CDR2 sequences are LNHDA and SQIVND (reference sequence). CDR3 loop: CASSIGARGYTF. DNA for the CDR3: TGTGCCAGTAGTATCGGAGCTAGGGGCTACACCTTC.

This sequence joins TRBV12-3 or TRBV12-4 and TRBJ1-3; D ambiguous. V dropped 5 bases and J dropped 6 bases, with 11 bases sitting between them. The CDR3 has 13 residues. CDR3 protein: CASSDPAENTIYF. DNA for the CDR3: TGTGCCAGCAGTGACCCCGCGGAAAACACCATATATTTT.

The V call is TRBV10-1, the J call TRBJ1-2; D perhaps matches TRBD1 (5 bases). The V end lost 0 bases, the J end lost 4 bases, and 12 bases lay between the germline ends. CDR1 is WNHNN and CDR2 is SYGVQD in the germline V gene (reference sequence). This CDR3 comprises 15 residues. CDR3 residues: CASSESSGPSYGYTF. The CDR3 DNA is TGCGCCAGCAGTGAGTCATCAGGGCCAAGCTATGGCTACACCTTC.

The chain uses TRBV10-3 and TRBJ2-5; 12 positions agree with TRBD2. This CDR3 is built from 16 residues. From germline, CDR1 is ENHRY and CDR2 SYGVKD. V shed 6 bases and J 5 bases; nucleotides not matched to a gene: 10. CDR3 sequence: CAISASSGLAGETQYF. The CDR3 DNA reads as TGTGCCATCAGCGCTTCGTCCGGACTAGCGGGGGAGACCCAGTACTTC.

The V and J genes are TRBV18 and TRBJ2-1, with 13 bases fitting TRBD2. The CDR3 is made up of 19 amino acids. Germline V gene sequence: CDR1 KGHSH, CDR2 LQKENI. V was pared by 2 bases and J by 0 bases, with 7 bases of the junction left unmatched. The CDR3 region is CASSPWTSGSRRSYNEQFF. DNA for the CDR3: TGTGCCAGCTCACCATGGACTAGCGGGAGTAGGCGCTCCTACAATGAGCAGTTCTTC.

This clone has more than one count but fewer than ten. J is TRBJ2-6 and V is TRBV11-2, with a tentative D call TRBD2 (5 bases). Germline assignment: CDR1 SGHAT and CDR2 FQNNGV. The V gene lost 7 bases and the J gene lost 1 base, with 20 bases spanning the gap. The CDR3 sequence is 18 residues long. This chain's CDR3 is CASTSEAGMVSGANVLTF. The CDR3 DNA is TGTGCCAGCACCTCCGAGGCGGGTATGGTGTCTGGGGCCAACGTCCTGACTTTC.

V and J are TRBV11-3 and TRBJ2-2; D possibly corresponds to TRBD1 (6 bases). The germline gives CDR1 SGHNT, CDR2 YENEEA. The CDR3 is made up of 15 amino acids. The V and J ends lost 2 bases and 5 bases respectively, with 12 bases between them. The CDR3 DNA is TGTGCCAGCAGCTTAAGTCCAGGGGCGACCGGGGAGCTGTTTTTT. The encoded protein is CASSLSPGATGELFF.

V usage is TRBV14 and J usage is TRBJ2-4; TRBD1 aligns across 7 bases. The junction had 20 bases not matched to a gene; V was cut back by 3 bases and J by 3 bases. Germline V gene data show CDR1 as SGHDN and CDR2 as FVKESK. The CDR3 has 20 residues. CDR3: CASSQASWDSRRKNKNIQYF. CDR3 nucleotides: TGTGCCAGCAGCCAGGCTTCCTGGGACAGTCGGAGAAAGAACAAAAACATTCAGTACTTC.

The chain is built from TRBV19 and TRBJ2-1, with D possibly being TRBD2 (7 bases). Trimming removed 6 bases at V and 0 bases at J, with 18 bases between. CDR3 size: 17 residues. The germline V gene encodes CDR1 LNHDA and CDR2 SQIVND (reference sequence). CDR3 bases: TGTGCCAGTAGCCATAAGAGGGGGGGTAGCTCCTACAATGAGCAGTTCTTC. Residues: CASSHKRGGSSYNEQFF.

The genes are TRBV6-4 and TRBJ1-2; perhaps TRBD1 as D (6 bases). The CDR3 is 12 residues long. The V gene's germline CDR1 is MRHNA and CDR2 SNTAGT. The V end was cut by 0 bases, the J end by 13 bases, with 12 bases between. Here the CDR3 DNA reads TGTGCCAGCAGTGACTCTGATGGGGGCCTCACCTTC. This translates into CASSDSDGGLTF.

J is TRBJ2-5 and V is TRBV5-1; 9 bases are shared with TRBD1. This CDR3 region has 15 residues. The junction had 3 bases not matched to a gene; V was cut back by 2 bases and J by 1 base. In germline, CDR1 is SGHRS, CDR2 YFSETQ. CDR3 coding DNA: TGCGCCAGCAGCTTCGACAGGGGGATCCAAGAGACCCAGTACTTC. Translated, it gives CASSFDRGIQETQYF. Based on the CDR3 plus reference TRBV5-1 and TRBJ2-5, the full variable domain is KAGVTQTPRYLIKTRGQQVTLSCSPISGHRSVSWYQQTPGQGLQFLFEYFSETQRNKGNFPGRFSGRQFSNSRSEMNVSTLELGDSALYLCASSFDRGIQETQYFGPGTRLLVL.

V and J are TRBV5-4 and TRBJ1-2; the D is unclear. The V end was cut by 4 bases, the J end by 8 bases, with 18 bases between. This CDR3 has 14 amino acids. Germline assignment: CDR1 SGHNT and CDR2 YYREEE (reference sequence). As DNA, the CDR3 is TGTGCCAGCAGCCTACCGCCGGGAAGTGAGGGCTACACCTTC. Translating it yields CASSLPPGSEGYTF. Looking up the rest from reference TRBV5-4 and TRBJ1-2 gives the full variable domain: ETGVTQSPTHLIKTRGQQVTLRCSSQSGHNTVSWYQQALGQGPQFIFQYYREEENGRGNFPPRFSGLQFPNYSSELNVNALELDDSALYLCASSLPPGSEGYTFGSGTRLTVV.

This chain uses TRBV6-2 or TRBV6-3 with TRBJ2-5; 12 positions match TRBD2. With V trimmed by 5 bases and J by 4 bases, 5 bases remained unmatched. Per germline, CDR1 MNHEY and CDR2 SVGEGT. The CDR3 covers 15 residues. The CDR3 nucleotides read TGTGCCAGCAGTAGTCAGGGACTAGCGGGAGAGACCCAGTACTTC. This encodes CASSSQGLAGETQYF.

The rearrangement uses TRBV3-1 (or the pseudogene TRBV3-2) and TRBJ1-2, with TRBD1 matching over 9 bases. The CDR3 loop spans 15 amino acids. Germline V gene data show CDR1 as LGHDT and CDR2 as YNNKEL (reference sequence). With V trimmed by 3 bases and J by 7 bases, 9 bases remained unmatched. CDR3 sequence (DNA): TGTGCCAGCAGCCACCCCGGGACAGGGTTCGGTGGCTACACCTTC. Its translation is CASSHPGTGFGGYTF.

The chain combines TRBV10-2 with TRBJ1-2; maybe TRBD1 (5 bases). V was cut by 10 bases and J by 7 bases, with 22 bases left in between. Germline V lookup: CDR1 WSHSY, CDR2 SAAADI. CDR3 length: 14 residues. The CDR3 loop reads CATQNGGNKGGYTF. The CDR3 nucleotides read TGCGCCACCCAGAACGGGGGGAACAAAGGTGGCTACACCTTC.

The chain employs TRBV2 and TRBJ1-2; D perhaps matches TRBD1 (6 bases). This CDR3 region has 20 residues. Germline V gene sequence: CDR1 SNHLY, CDR2 FYNNEI. The ends were cut back, 2 bases at V and 0 bases at J, with 25 bases in the middle. The DNA of the CDR3 is TGTGCCAGCAGTGAATGGTCGTTGCTCAGACAGGTAACGGCTAACTATGGCTACACCTTC. Its translation is CASSEWSLLRQVTANYGYTF.

This chain joins TRBV6-5 and TRBJ1-2; 9 positions agree with TRBD1. The CDR3 has 13 amino acids. V gave up 8 bases and J gave up 2 bases; unmatched junction bases: 3. Germline V lookup: CDR1 MNHEY, CDR2 SVGAGI. CDR3 nucleotides: TGTGCCAGCTACAGGGGGCAAAACTATGGCTACACCTTC. Translating gives CASYRGQNYGYTF.